This paragraph reports one TCR beta chain. Its antigen is currently unknown. Each CDR3 protein gets one entry after TCRdb re-called the reads with MiXCR. The sample shows a few hundred thousand distinct CDR3 sequences, 42% of them seen only once. This sample is part of a study of T cell repertoires in cytomegalovirus infection. Findings and caveats of the study: Totalled public TCR beta family frequency picked out people who carried CMV plus the relevant HLA.

The V and J ends lost 1 base and 0 bases, in that order; junction bases with no gene match: 3. Per germline, CDR1 MNHEY and CDR2 SVGEGT. CDR3 length: 18 amino acids. Material: cultured PBMCs, obtained from culture after CMV antigen stimulation. The TCR originated in a human donor in good health (CMV status not recorded). Some clones in this sample may be carry-over from other donors' samples. This chain links TRBV6-2 or TRBV6-3 with TRBJ2-6; TRBD1 aligns across 10 bases. The CDR3 sequence: CASSYFGTGASGANVLTF. For the CDR3, the DNA is TGTGCCAGCAGTTACTTCGGGACAGGGGCCTCTGGGGCCAACGTCCTGACTTTC.